The 7 T cell receptor beta chains below were found in one sample sequenced in a study of T cell responses to AZD1222 COVID-19 vaccine. Data came from immunoSEQ multiplex PCR; TCRdb stores just in-frame clones and leaves some out. The sample consists of roughly 150,000 clones, about 93% of them appearing once. Sample: peripheral blood, taken 28 days after the second AZD1222 dose. Receptor source: an adult who received the AZD1222 COVID-19 vaccine.

The CDR3 DNA is TGTGCCACGGGGGGCCTGGACACAGATACGCAGTATTTT. It is translated as CATGGLDTDTQYF. This chain joins TRBV6-5 and TRBJ2-3, with D maybe TRBD2 (7 bases). Germline lookup yields CDR1 MNHEY and CDR2 SVGAGI. V lost 10 bases to trimming and J lost 2 bases, with 13 bases between them. The CDR3 loop spans 13 amino acids.

The gene calls are TRBV24-1 and TRBJ2-2, with D uncertain. Germline V gene data show CDR1 as KGHDR and CDR2 as SFDVKD. Between the trimmed V and J ends, which lost 4 bases and 4 bases, there was a span of 6 bases. The CDR3 has 13 amino acids. The CDR3 DNA reads as TGTGCCACCAGTGAGTCGGGCACCGGGGAGCTGTTTTTT. Encoded protein: CATSESGTGELFF.

The chain links TRBV27 to TRBJ2-1; D might be TRBD2 (6 bases). V lost 2 bases, J lost 0 bases, and 20 bases lay in between. CDR1 and CDR2 (germline): MNHEY, SMNVEV (reference sequence). The CDR3 covers 19 residues. CDR3: CASSLNPPPLAYSYNEQFF. In nucleotides, the CDR3 is TGTGCCAGCAGTTTAAACCCTCCACCGCTAGCGTACTCCTACAATGAGCAGTTCTTC.

With respect to this clone: Different DNA sequences within this sample yield the same CDR3. The chain links TRBV10-3 to TRBJ1-2, with D maybe TRBD1 (5 bases). CDR3 length: 12 residues. CDR1 ENHRY and CDR2 SYGVKD come from the germline V gene. V was clipped by 3 bases and J by 4 bases, with 6 bases between them. The CDR3 sequence is CAISDGAYGYTF. In nucleotides, the CDR3 is TGTGCCATCAGTGACGGGGCCTATGGCTACACCTTC.

V usage is TRBV19 and J usage is TRBJ1-1; D gene ambiguous. Germline assignment: CDR1 LNHDA and CDR2 SQIVND (reference sequence). The CDR3 sequence is 14 residues long. Trimming cost V 4 bases and J 4 bases, with 13 bases left between them. The DNA for the CDR3 is TGTGCCAGTAGTAACTCTAATTTGGGCACTGAAGCTTTCTTT. Protein sequence: CASSNSNLGTEAFF.

The chain has TRBV5-1 and TRBJ1-6; D is ambiguous. This CDR3 has 15 residues. The germline V and J ends were trimmed by 4 bases and 1 base, with 9 bases remaining between them. The germline CDR1 and CDR2 sequences are SGHRS and YFSETQ. The CDR3 reads CASSNGASYNSPLHF. For the CDR3, the DNA is TGCGCCAGCAGCAACGGTGCGTCCTATAATTCACCCCTCCACTTT.

This clone was seen once. This rearrangement joins TRBV7-9 to TRBJ2-5; no firm D call. V was trimmed by 3 bases and J by 1 base, leaving 12 bases between them. Looked up from germline, CDR1 is SEHNR and CDR2 is FQNEAQ (reference sequence). The CDR3 extends over 15 amino acids. CDR3 DNA: TGTGCCAGCAGCTTCGGGCGGTGGGTCCAAGAGACCCAGTACTTC. Amino acid sequence: CASSFGRWVQETQYF.